Described below is a single TCR beta chain sequence and its context. Its antigen is undetermined. Sequencing was performed with immunoSEQ multiplex PCR; in TCRdb, only in-frame clones are kept and a portion is missing. Counted here are some 70,000 clones, about 79% occurring once; the ten biggest clones make up roughly 1.2%. These data belong to a study of OX40 agonist ivuxolimab in advanced cancers. At the level of the study: Each patient was given ivuxolimab into a vein every 2 weeks, at 0.01 to 10 mg/kg.

CDR1 and CDR2 from the germline V gene are SGHRS and YFSETQ. V was cut by 7 bases and J by 5 bases, with 18 bases left in between. The CDR3 length is 15 residues. Study-wide results and limits: Partial responders at 0.1-3.0 mg/kg had among the lowest clonal expansion. Researchers did not establish what antigens the expanded peripheral T cells target.

The sample consisted of CD4+ or CD8+ T cells sorted from blood, taken in a trial of the OX40 agonist ivuxolimab. The gene calls are TRBV5-1 and TRBJ2-2; D gene uncertain. The receptor was isolated from an adult with an advanced solid tumor such as melanoma, head and neck, liver or kidney cancer. Here the CDR3 reads CASDDGVYGTGELFF. DNA for the CDR3: TGCGCCAGCGATGATGGGGTATACGGAACCGGGGAGCTGTTTTTT. The full variable domain, its missing parts supplied by reference TRBV5-1 and TRBJ2-2, is KAGVTQTPRYLIKTRGQQVTLSCSPISGHRSVSWYQQTPGQGLQFLFEYFSETQRNKGNFPGRFSGRQFSNSRSEMNVSTLELGDSALYLCASDDGVYGTGELFFGEGSRLTVL.